The clone carrying this T cell receptor beta chain was detected only a few times. This CDR3 is also generated by other DNA sequences in the sample. This record comes from a study of blood T cell repertoires in COVID-19. Original methodology: Quantification of nucleated cells was approximated via reference gene primer amplification. Generated by immunoSEQ multiplex PCR, the TCRdb table keeps only in-frame clones and is missing some. V and J calls plus clone size are reproduced from that table; the DNA served to infer D and trimming. In the table there are approximately 300,000 clones, about 85% of which are singletons. This CDR3 comprises 14 residues. J lost 6 bases, V lost 2 bases, and 6 bases had no gene match. CDR1 is MNHEY and CDR2 is SVGAGI in the germline V gene.

Sequencing was carried out using peripheral blood. The TCR sequence derives from a woman aged 45-59 years with active or convalescent COVID-19. The chain recombines TRBV6-5 with TRBJ2-7; 8 bases map to TRBD1. The CDR3 here is CASSYQDRDREQYF. DNA for the CDR3: TGTGCCAGCAGTTACCAGGACAGGGATCGCGAGCAGTACTTC.